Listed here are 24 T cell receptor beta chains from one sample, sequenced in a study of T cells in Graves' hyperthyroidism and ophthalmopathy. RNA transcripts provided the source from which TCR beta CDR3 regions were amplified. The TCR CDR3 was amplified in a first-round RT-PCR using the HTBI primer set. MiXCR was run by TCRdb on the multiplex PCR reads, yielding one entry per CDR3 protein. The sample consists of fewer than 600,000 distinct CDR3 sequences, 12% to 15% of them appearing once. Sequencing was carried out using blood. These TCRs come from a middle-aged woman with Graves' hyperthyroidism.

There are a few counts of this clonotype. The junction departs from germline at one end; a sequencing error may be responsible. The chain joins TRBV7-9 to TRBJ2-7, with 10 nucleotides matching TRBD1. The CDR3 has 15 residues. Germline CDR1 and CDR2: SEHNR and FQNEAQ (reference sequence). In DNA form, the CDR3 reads TGTGCCGGCAGCTTAGCCTCGGACAGGGGGAACGAGCAGTACTTC. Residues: CAGSLASDRGNEQYF.

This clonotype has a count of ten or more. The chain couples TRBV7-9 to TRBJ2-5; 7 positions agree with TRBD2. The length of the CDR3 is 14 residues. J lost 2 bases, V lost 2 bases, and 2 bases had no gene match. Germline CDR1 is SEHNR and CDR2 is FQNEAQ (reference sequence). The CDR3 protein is CASSLTGLQETQYF. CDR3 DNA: TGTGCCAGCAGCTTAACGGGACTACAAGAGACCCAGTACTTC.

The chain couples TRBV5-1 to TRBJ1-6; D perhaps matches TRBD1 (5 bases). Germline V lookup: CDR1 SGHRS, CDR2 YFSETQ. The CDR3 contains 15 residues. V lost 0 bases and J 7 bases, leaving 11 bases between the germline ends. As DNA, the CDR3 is TGCGCCAGCAGCTTGGGGGACCAAGGAAATTCACCCCTCCACTTT. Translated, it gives CASSLGDQGNSPLHF.

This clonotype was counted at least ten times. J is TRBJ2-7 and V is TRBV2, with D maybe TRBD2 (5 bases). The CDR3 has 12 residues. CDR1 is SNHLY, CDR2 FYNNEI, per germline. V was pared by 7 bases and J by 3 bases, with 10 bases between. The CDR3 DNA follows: TGTGCCAGCATGGGGAGTGGCTACGAGCAGTACTTC. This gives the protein CASMGSGYEQYF.

CDR3 coding DNA: TGTGCCACCAGCAGAGAAATCGTCACGGCGAACGCTAACTATGGCTACACCTTC. It specifies CATSREIVTANANYGYTF. The chain links TRBV15 to TRBJ1-2; D is uncertain. CDR1 and CDR2 (germline): LNHNV, YYDKDF (reference sequence). The CDR3 spans 18 residues. The germline V and J ends were trimmed by 0 bases and 0 bases, with 17 bases remaining between them.

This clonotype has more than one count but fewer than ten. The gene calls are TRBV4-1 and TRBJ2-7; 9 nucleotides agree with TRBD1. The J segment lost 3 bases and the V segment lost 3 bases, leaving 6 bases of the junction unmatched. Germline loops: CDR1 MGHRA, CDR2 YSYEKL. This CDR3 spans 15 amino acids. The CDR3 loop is CASSHAGQGRYEQYF. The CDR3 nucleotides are TGCGCCAGCAGCCACGCGGGACAGGGACGCTACGAGCAGTACTTC.

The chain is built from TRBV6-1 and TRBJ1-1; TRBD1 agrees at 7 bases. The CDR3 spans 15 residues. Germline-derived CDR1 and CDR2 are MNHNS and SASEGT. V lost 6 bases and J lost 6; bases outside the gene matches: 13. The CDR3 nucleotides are TGTGCCAGCAGACCCTCCGGGGGAGGGGGCTCTGAAGCTTTCTTT. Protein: CASRPSGGGGSEAFF.

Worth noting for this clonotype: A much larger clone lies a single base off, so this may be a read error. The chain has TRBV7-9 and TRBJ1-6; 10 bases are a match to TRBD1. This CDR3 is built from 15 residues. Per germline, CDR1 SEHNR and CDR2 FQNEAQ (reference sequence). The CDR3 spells CAGSLGDRGNSPLHF. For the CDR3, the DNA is TGTGCCGGCAGCTTAGGGGACAGGGGTAATTCACCCCTCCACTTT. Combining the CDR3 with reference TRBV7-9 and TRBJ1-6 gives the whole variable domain DTGVSQNPRHKITKRGQNVTFRCDPISEHNRLYWYRQTLGQGPEFLTYFQNEAQLEKSRLLSDRFSAERPKGSFSTLEIQRTEQGDSAMYLCAGSLGDRGNSPLHFGNGTRLTVT.

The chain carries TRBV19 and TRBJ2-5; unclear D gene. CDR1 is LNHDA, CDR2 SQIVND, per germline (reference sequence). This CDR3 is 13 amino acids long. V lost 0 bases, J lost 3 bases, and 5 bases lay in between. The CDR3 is CASSIDLEETQYF. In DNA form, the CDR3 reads TGTGCCAGTAGTATAGATTTAGAAGAGACCCAGTACTTC.

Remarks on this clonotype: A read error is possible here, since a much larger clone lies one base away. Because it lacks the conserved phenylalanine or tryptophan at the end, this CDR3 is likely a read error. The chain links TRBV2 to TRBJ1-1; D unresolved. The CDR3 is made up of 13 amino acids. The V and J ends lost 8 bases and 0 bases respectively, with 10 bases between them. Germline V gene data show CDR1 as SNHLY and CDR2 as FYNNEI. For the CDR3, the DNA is TGTGCCAGCCAGACTAATATGAACACTGAAGCTTTCTCT. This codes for CASQTNMNTEAFS.

As DNA, the CDR3 is TGTGCCAGCAGCTTATCGGGACATGTTGATTCACCCCTCCACTTT. Protein product: CASSLSGHVDSPLHF. This sequence joins TRBV11-2 and TRBJ1-6; D might be TRBD1 (6 bases). V lost 2 bases and J 8 bases, leaving 13 bases between the germline ends. The CDR3 totals 15 residues. The germline V gene encodes CDR1 SGHAT and CDR2 FQNNGV.

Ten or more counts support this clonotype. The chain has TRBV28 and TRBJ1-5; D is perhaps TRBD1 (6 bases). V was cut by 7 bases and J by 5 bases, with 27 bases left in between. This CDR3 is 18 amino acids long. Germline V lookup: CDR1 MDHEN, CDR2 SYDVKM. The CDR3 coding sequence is TGTGCCAGCACCCTTACCCAGTCGGCACAGGGATTTTATCAGCCCCAGCATTTT. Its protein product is CASTLTQSAQGFYQPQHF.

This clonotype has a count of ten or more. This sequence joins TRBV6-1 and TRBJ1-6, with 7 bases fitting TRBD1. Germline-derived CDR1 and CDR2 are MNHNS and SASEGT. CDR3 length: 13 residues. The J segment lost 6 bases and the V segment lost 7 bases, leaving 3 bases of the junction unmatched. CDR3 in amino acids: CASIRDSNSPLHF. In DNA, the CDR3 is TGTGCCAGCATTCGGGACAGTAATTCACCCCTCCACTTT.

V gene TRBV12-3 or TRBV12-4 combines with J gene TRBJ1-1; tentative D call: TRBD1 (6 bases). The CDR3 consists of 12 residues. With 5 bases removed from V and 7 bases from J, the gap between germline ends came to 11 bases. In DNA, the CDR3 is TGTGCCAGCAGTCCGCAGGGGAATGAAGCTTTCTTT. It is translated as CASSPQGNEAFF.

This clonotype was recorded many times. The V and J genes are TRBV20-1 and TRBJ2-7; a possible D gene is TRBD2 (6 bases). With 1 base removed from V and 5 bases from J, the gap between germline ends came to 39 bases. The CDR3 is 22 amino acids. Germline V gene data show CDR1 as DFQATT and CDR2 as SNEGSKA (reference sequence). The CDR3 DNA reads TGCAGTGCTAGAGGCGTACTATCGGCCGGCGCATGGGGGGTGGCGGGATTACACGAGCAGTACTTC. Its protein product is CSARGVLSAGAWGVAGLHEQYF.

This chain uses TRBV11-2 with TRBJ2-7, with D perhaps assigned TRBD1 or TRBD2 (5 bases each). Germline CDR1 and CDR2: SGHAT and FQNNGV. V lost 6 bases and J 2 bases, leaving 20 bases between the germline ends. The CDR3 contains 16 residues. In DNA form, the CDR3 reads TGTGCCAGCAGAAACTTAAGGGGAGACGGGACCTACGAGCAGTACTTC. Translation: CASRNLRGDGTYEQYF.

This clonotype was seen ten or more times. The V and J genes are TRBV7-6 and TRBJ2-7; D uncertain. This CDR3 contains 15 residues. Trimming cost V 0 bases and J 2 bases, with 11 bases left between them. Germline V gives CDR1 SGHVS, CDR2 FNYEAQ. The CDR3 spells CASSLADNGAYEQYF. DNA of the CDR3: TGTGCCAGCAGCTTAGCAGACAATGGAGCCTACGAGCAGTACTTC.

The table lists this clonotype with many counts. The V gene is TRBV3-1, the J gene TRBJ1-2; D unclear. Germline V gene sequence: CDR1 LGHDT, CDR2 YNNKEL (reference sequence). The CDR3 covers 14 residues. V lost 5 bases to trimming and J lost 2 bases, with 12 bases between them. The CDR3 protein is CASSTRGLNYGYTF. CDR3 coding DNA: TGTGCCAGCAGCACTAGAGGGCTAAACTATGGCTACACCTTC.

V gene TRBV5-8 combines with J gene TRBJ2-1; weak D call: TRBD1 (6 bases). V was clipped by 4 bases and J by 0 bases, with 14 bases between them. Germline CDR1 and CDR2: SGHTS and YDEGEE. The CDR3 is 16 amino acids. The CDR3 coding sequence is TGTGCCAGCAGCGGGAGACAGGCTAGCTCCTACAATGAGCAGTTCTTC. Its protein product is CASSGRQASSYNEQFF.

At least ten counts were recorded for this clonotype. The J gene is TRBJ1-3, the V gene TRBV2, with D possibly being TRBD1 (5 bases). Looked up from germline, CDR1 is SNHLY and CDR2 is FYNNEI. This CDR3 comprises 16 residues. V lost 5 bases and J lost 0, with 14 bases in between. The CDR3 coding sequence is TGTGCCAGCAGTTCAGACAGACTGAGCTCTGGAAACACCATATATTTT. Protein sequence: CASSSDRLSSGNTIYF. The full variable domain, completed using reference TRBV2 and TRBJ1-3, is EPEVTQTPSHQVTQMGQEVILRCVPISNHLYFYWYRQILGQKVEFLVSFYNNEISEKSEIFDDQFSVERPDGSNFTLKIRSTKLEDSAMYFCASSSDRLSSGNTIYFGEGSWLTVV.

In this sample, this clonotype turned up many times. The CDR3 spells CASSVGTSGSYEQYF. CDR3 nucleotides: TGTGCCAGCAGCGTAGGAACTAGCGGCTCCTACGAGCAGTACTTC. V usage is TRBV9 and J usage is TRBJ2-7; TRBD2 agrees at 8 bases. Germline lookup yields CDR1 SGDLS and CDR2 YYNGEE. CDR3 length: 15 residues. With V trimmed by 0 bases and J by 0 bases, 2 bases remained unmatched.

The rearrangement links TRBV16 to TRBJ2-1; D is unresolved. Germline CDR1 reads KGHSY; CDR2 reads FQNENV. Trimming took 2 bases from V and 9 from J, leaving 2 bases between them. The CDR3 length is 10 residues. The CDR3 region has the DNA TGTGCCAGCAGCCAAGGTGAGCAGTTCTTC. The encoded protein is CASSQGEQFF.

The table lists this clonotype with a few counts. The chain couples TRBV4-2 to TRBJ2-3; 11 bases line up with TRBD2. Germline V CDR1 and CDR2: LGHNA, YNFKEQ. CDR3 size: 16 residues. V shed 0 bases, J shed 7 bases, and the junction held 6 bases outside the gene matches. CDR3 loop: CASSQEQGTSGYTQYF. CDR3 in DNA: TGTGCCAGCAGCCAAGAACAAGGGACTAGCGGTTATACGCAGTATTTT.

CDR3 in DNA: TGCAGTGCTAAAGCTAGACTAGTATTTGGCTACGAGCAGTACTTC. It specifies CSAKARLVFGYEQYF. The gene calls are TRBV20-1 and TRBJ2-7; TRBD2 is a possible D gene (6 bases). CDR1 is DFQATT and CDR2 is SNEGSKA in the germline V gene (reference sequence). CDR3 size: 15 residues. Trimming removed 4 bases from V and 3 bases from J, with 19 bases in between.